A single sample gave rise to the 18 T cell receptor beta chains below, sequenced in a study of cytomegalovirus exposure and HLA in healthy donors. This PCR relied on a set of 60 Vbeta primers and 13 Jbeta primers. Assay used: immunoSEQ multiplex PCR; TCRdb lists only in-frame clones, some missing. The sample carries fewer than 200,000 clones, roughly 87% recorded once. Sample: PBMCs. The receptors here all came from a woman aged 45-59 years in good health and CMV-seronegative.

The table lists this clone with a count of one. V is TRBV7-2 and J is TRBJ1-3; no definite D call. Trimming shortened V by 3 bases and J by 4 bases, and 7 bases separated the two germline ends. The CDR3 has 13 residues. Per the germline V gene, CDR1 is SGHTA and CDR2 is FQGNSA. DNA of the CDR3: TGTGCCAGCAGCTTGCGGAGGGGAAACACCATATATTTT. Translated, it gives CASSLRRGNTIYF.

This clone was detected once. The rearrangement uses TRBV27 and TRBJ2-7; 10 positions agree with TRBD2. This CDR3 spans 18 amino acids. V lost 6 bases and J lost 4; bases outside the gene matches: 18. Germline values: CDR1 MNHEY, CDR2 SMNVEV (reference sequence). In nucleotides, the CDR3 is TGTGCCAGCAGCCCCCAGGGGGTAGCGGGAGGTAATGCTTACGAGCAGTACTTC. Protein: CASSPQGVAGGNAYEQYF.

The chain uses TRBV11-2 and TRBJ2-7, with no clear D. The germline CDR1 and CDR2 sequences are SGHAT and FQNNGV. The V and J ends lost 1 base and 3 bases respectively, with 13 bases between them. The CDR3 totals 15 residues. The CDR3 DNA is TGTGCCAGCAGCTTAGGCAGGTCATCGGTCTACGAGCAGTACTTC. As protein: CASSLGRSSVYEQYF.

This clone was found a few times. The chain has TRBV10-3 and TRBJ1-2; unclear D gene. CDR3 length: 15 residues. V lost 0 bases, J lost 3 bases, and 11 bases lay in between. Germline assignment: CDR1 ENHRY and CDR2 SYGVKD. In nucleotides, the CDR3 is TGTGCCATCAGTGAGTCGAGGCTTACGGACTATGGCTACACCTTC. This translates into CAISESRLTDYGYTF.

The rearrangement joins TRBV4-3 to TRBJ2-2; D is unresolved. The CDR3 is made up of 16 amino acids. V dropped 3 bases and J dropped 0 bases, with 11 bases sitting between them. Germline V gene lookup returns CDR1 LGHNA and CDR2 YSLEER. The CDR3 here is CASSHQVAPNTGELFF. DNA of the CDR3: TGCGCCAGCAGCCACCAGGTGGCTCCGAACACCGGGGAGCTGTTTTTT.

The V call is TRBV15, the J call TRBJ2-7; TRBD2 matches 10 bases. This CDR3 is built from 16 residues. The germline V gene encodes CDR1 LNHNV and CDR2 YYDKDF (reference sequence). Losses at the gene ends were 0 bases for V and 4 bases for J; bases not matched to a gene: 6. CDR3 nucleotides: TGTGCCACCAGCAGAGATACCTCTAGCGGGGGTTACGAGCAGTACTTC. This translates into CATSRDTSSGGYEQYF. Complete variable domain (other parts from reference TRBV15 and TRBJ2-7): DAMVIQNPRYQVTQFGKPVTLSCSQTLNHNVMYWYQQKSSQAPKLLFHYYDKDFNNEADTPDNFQSRRPNTSFCFLDIRSPGLGDTAMYLCATSRDTSSGGYEQYFGPGTRLTVT.

V is TRBV7-6 and J is TRBJ1-1; perhaps TRBD1 as D (5 bases). Germline-derived CDR1 and CDR2 are SGHVS and FNYEAQ. The length of the CDR3 is 12 residues. V lost 1 base and J lost 10, with 10 bases in between. In DNA, the CDR3 is TGTGCCAGCAGCTTAGGGGGGGAGGGAGCTTTCTTT. Translated: CASSLGGEGAFF.

This chain uses TRBV27 with TRBJ2-7, with 7 nucleotides matching TRBD2. This CDR3 contains 14 residues. Germline V gene lookup returns CDR1 MNHEY and CDR2 SMNVEV (reference sequence). The J segment lost 3 bases and the V segment lost 3 bases, leaving 5 bases of the junction unmatched. Here the CDR3 reads CASSFTGLFYEQYF. The CDR3 DNA sequence: TGTGCCAGCAGTTTCACGGGACTATTCTACGAGCAGTACTTC.

The chain joins TRBV7-3 to TRBJ1-1, with 8 bases identical to TRBD1. CDR1 and CDR2 (germline): SGHTA, FQGTGA. There are 13 residues in the CDR3. Unmatched junction bases numbered 4, after V lost 5 bases and J lost 5 bases. This chain's CDR3 is CASSQTGVTEAFF. In DNA form, the CDR3 reads TGTGCCAGCAGCCAGACAGGGGTTACTGAAGCTTTCTTT.

This clone has a handful of counts. The chain uses TRBV19 and TRBJ2-1, with 10 bases identical to TRBD1. This CDR3 region has 16 residues. V dropped 4 bases and J dropped 6; count of bases not matched to a gene: 9. Germline loops: CDR1 LNHDA, CDR2 SQIVND (reference sequence). CDR3 residues: CASSTRDRGRLNEQFF. The CDR3 DNA sequence: TGTGCCAGTAGTACCCGCGACAGGGGGCGACTCAATGAGCAGTTCTTC.

The J gene is TRBJ1-1, the V gene TRBV27; 10 bases match TRBD1. CDR1 MNHEY and CDR2 SMNVEV come from the germline V gene (reference sequence). The J segment lost 1 base and the V segment lost 1 base, leaving 12 bases of the junction unmatched. The CDR3 is 19 amino acids. The CDR3 coding sequence is TGTGCCAGCAGTTTATTTTCCGGGACAGGGGTTGGATGGAACACTGAAGCTTTCTTT. This codes for CASSLFSGTGVGWNTEAFF.

The rearrangement joins TRBV6-4 to TRBJ1-6; TRBD1 might be the D (5 bases). The V end lost 4 bases, the J end lost 11 bases, and 33 bases lay between the germline ends. Germline CDR1 MRHNA, CDR2 SNTAGT. This CDR3 comprises 20 residues. This CDR3 is CASSAVVSLRGDSTAAPLHF. The CDR3 DNA sequence: TGTGCCAGCAGTGCTGTGGTTTCTCTACGAGGGGACTCCACGGCTGCACCCCTCCACTTT.

This sequence joins TRBV6-5 and TRBJ2-3; 8 nucleotides align to TRBD2. The CDR3 consists of 16 residues. The germline V gene has CDR1 MNHEY and CDR2 SVGAGI. V gave up 0 bases and J gave up 2 bases; unmatched junction bases: 4. The CDR3 protein is CASSYSGGGYTDTQYF. CDR3 in DNA: TGTGCCAGCAGTTACTCTGGCGGGGGGTACACAGATACGCAGTATTTT.

The chain combines TRBV6-4 with TRBJ2-1; 10 nucleotides align to TRBD2. The CDR3 is 13 residues long. J gave up 12 bases and V 5 bases, and 7 bases lay outside the gene matches. Looked up from germline, CDR1 is MRHNA and CDR2 is SNTAGT. In nucleotides, the CDR3 is TGTGCCAGCAGTCCGCTAGCGGGAGCTGGGCAGTTCTTC. This encodes CASSPLAGAGQFF.

This rearrangement joins TRBV7-9 to TRBJ1-4; 8 bases fit TRBD1. The V segment lost 5 bases and the J segment 6 bases; nucleotides outside the gene matches: 8. CDR1 and CDR2 from the germline V gene are SEHNR and FQNEAQ (reference sequence). This CDR3 region has 15 residues. The CDR3 protein is CASSGRQGRDEKLFF. DNA for the CDR3: TGTGCCAGCAGCGGACGACAGGGGCGGGATGAAAAACTGTTTTTT. The full variable domain, in which reference TRBV7-9 and TRBJ1-4 provide the parts outside the CDR3, is DTGVSQNPRHKITKRGQNVTFRCDPISEHNRLYWYRQTLGQGPEFLTYFQNEAQLEKSRLLSDRFSAERPKGSFSTLEIQRTEQGDSAMYLCASSGRQGRDEKLFFGSGTQLSVL.

V gene TRBV28 combines with J gene TRBJ1-1; TRBD1 aligns across 7 bases. The CDR3 runs to 14 residues. J was trimmed by 1 base and V by 7 bases; bases with no gene match: 6. CDR1 and CDR2 (germline): MDHEN, SYDVKM. Here the CDR3 reads CASTVNRGNTEAFF. Written as DNA, the CDR3 is TGTGCCAGCACCGTTAACAGGGGGAACACTGAAGCTTTCTTT.

The table lists this clone with a few counts. The V and J genes are TRBV6-5 and TRBJ2-1; D may be TRBD1 (6 bases). CDR1 is MNHEY, CDR2 SVGAGI, per germline. The CDR3 is made up of 14 amino acids. V was clipped by 7 bases and J by 0 bases, with 10 bases between them. CDR3 sequence: CASNRDNSYNEQFF. CDR3 in DNA: TGTGCCAGCAACCGGGACAACTCCTACAATGAGCAGTTCTTC.

The chain recombines TRBV1 with TRBJ2-3; the listed D gene, TRBD2, was not tested against the DNA. TRBV1 is reported as a pseudogene. This CDR3 region has 20 residues. The CDR3 is CTSSQDLFMAGGHGTDTQYF. The DNA of the CDR3 is TGCACCAGCAGCCAAGATCTTTTTATGGCGGGAGGGCATGGCACAGATACGCAGTATTTT.